This T cell receptor (beta chain) was captured by sequencing in a study of T cells in Graves' hyperthyroidism and ophthalmopathy. Study observations and caveats: Expanded thyroid clonotypes (above 0.001) were mostly also found in blood.

Amplified TCR beta CDR3 regions derived from RNA transcripts. With the HTBI primer set, the TCR CDR3 went through a first round of RT-PCR. Using its own MiXCR run on the multiplex PCR reads, TCRdb lists one record per CDR3 protein. The table shows approximately 600,000 distinct CDR3 sequences, with less than 25% occurring only once. The germline CDR1 and CDR2 sequences are MNHEY and SVGEGT. V lost 0 bases and J 2 bases, leaving 7 bases between the germline ends. This CDR3 is 14 amino acids long. This clonotype was seen repeatedly, ten times or more. Its antigen remains unknown. This chain connects TRBV6-2 or TRBV6-3 to TRBJ2-5; D not certain. Sequenced input: blood. The origin of this receptor is a man aged 30 to 39 with Graves' ophthalmopathy. The CDR3 nucleotides are TGTGCCAGCAGTTACTCGACTTCTCAAGAGACCCAGTACTTC. This encodes CASSYSTSQETQYF.